Shown below are 32 T cell receptor beta chains from a single sample sequenced in a study of T-cell reconstitution after alpha-beta-depleted transplantation in children. Unique molecular identifiers were used to barcode this TCRbeta library. One entry per CDR3 protein results from TCRdb running MiXCR on the PCR reads. The sample has fewer than 700,000 distinct CDR3 sequences, 23% seen once; the top ten hold 11% to 15%. Sequenced here: PBMCs, mostly from graft donor cells, sampled 360 days after TCRalphabeta/CD19-depleted stem cell transplant. The receptor set was obtained from a boy younger than two who had a stem cell transplant for acute myeloid leukemia, so the T cells may come from the graft donor.

This clonotype appeared a few times. In DNA form, the CDR3 reads TGCAGTGCTAGAGATTGGGGGAAGGGGGAAGCTTTCTTT. Amino acid sequence: CSARDWGKGEAFF. V usage is TRBV20-1 and J usage is TRBJ1-1; D possibly corresponds to TRBD1 (5 bases). This CDR3 contains 13 residues. Per germline, CDR1 DFQATT and CDR2 SNEGSKA (reference sequence). V dropped 0 bases and J dropped 8 bases, with 13 bases sitting between them.

This clonotype was counted ten times or more. The chain is built from TRBV9 and TRBJ2-7, with no clear D. This CDR3 comprises 14 residues. CDR1 is SGDLS and CDR2 is YYNGEE in the germline V gene. The germline V and J ends were trimmed by 2 bases and 2 bases, with 11 bases remaining between them. The CDR3 region is CASSVDWDTYEQYF. DNA of the CDR3: TGTGCCAGCAGCGTCGATTGGGATACCTACGAGCAGTACTTC. The full variable domain, completed using reference TRBV9 and TRBJ2-7, is DSGVTQTPKHLITATGQRVTLRCSPRSGDLSVYWYQQSLDQGLQFLIQYYNGEERAKGNILERFSAQQFPDLHSELNLSSLELGDSALYFCASSVDWDTYEQYFGPGTRLTVT.

The chain uses TRBV5-1 and TRBJ1-1; 9 bases line up with TRBD1. The V segment lost 3 bases and the J segment 4 bases; nucleotides outside the gene matches: 7. The CDR3 runs to 15 residues. Germline V gene lookup returns CDR1 SGHRS and CDR2 YFSETQ. The CDR3 bases are TGCGCCAGCAGCTGGGGGACAGGGAGAAGCACTGAAGCTTTCTTT. Protein: CASSWGTGRSTEAFF.

The chain is built from TRBV5-4 and TRBJ2-5; D remains unclear. Germline lookup yields CDR1 SGHNT and CDR2 YYREEE (reference sequence). V was shortened by 6 bases and J by 5 bases, with 11 bases between the two germline ends. The CDR3 is made up of 12 amino acids. DNA for the CDR3: TGTGCCAGCACCATCCCCGGGGAGACCCAGTACTTC. Translated: CASTIPGETQYF.

This clonotype was observed a handful of times. The chain is built from TRBV9 and TRBJ1-1; D remains unclear. The CDR3 runs 13 residues. CDR1 and CDR2 from the germline V gene are SGDLS and YYNGEE. V was shortened by 4 bases and J by 5 bases, with 12 bases between the two germline ends. CDR3 sequence: CASSRRDRTEAFF. The CDR3 DNA sequence: TGTGCCAGCAGCAGAAGGGATAGGACTGAAGCTTTCTTT.

This rearrangement joins TRBV5-1 to TRBJ2-6, with a tentative D call TRBD1 (6 bases). The CDR3 consists of 14 residues. Trimming pared 5 bases from V and 4 bases from J, leaving 10 bases between. Germline V gene lookup returns CDR1 SGHRS and CDR2 YFSETQ. The DNA for the CDR3 is TGCGCCAGCAGAACAGGGAACGGGGCCAACGTCCTGACTTTC. Residues: CASRTGNGANVLTF.

This clonotype was seen many times. The genes are TRBV2 and TRBJ2-2, with D hard to call. Per germline, CDR1 SNHLY and CDR2 FYNNEI. Trimming stripped 6 bases from V and 6 bases from J, with 17 bases between. CDR3 length: 15 amino acids. CDR3 protein: CASRDIGIVSGELFF. Here the CDR3 DNA reads TGTGCCAGCAGGGATATAGGCATAGTGTCCGGGGAGCTGTTTTTT.

V gene TRBV28 combines with J gene TRBJ1-5, with a tentative D call TRBD1 (5 bases). Trimming cost V 6 bases and J 7 bases, with 19 bases left between them. CDR1 is MDHEN and CDR2 is SYDVKM in the germline V gene. This CDR3 is 15 amino acids long. This chain's CDR3 is CASSPNWGARQPQHF. Here the CDR3 DNA reads TGTGCCAGCAGCCCGAACTGGGGCGCACGCCAGCCCCAGCATTTT. Drawing the rest from reference TRBV28 and TRBJ1-5, the complete variable domain is DVKVTQSSRYLVKRTGEKVFLECVQDMDHENMFWYRQDPGLGLRLIYFSYDVKMKEKGDIPEGYSVSREKKERFSLILESASTNQTSMYLCASSPNWGARQPQHFGDGTRLSIL.

This clonotype has a handful of counts. V and J are TRBV4-3 and TRBJ2-3, with 11 bases fitting TRBD2. CDR1 is LGHNA, CDR2 YSLEER, per germline. With V trimmed by 0 bases and J by 1 base, 0 bases remained unmatched. This CDR3 comprises 16 residues. The CDR3 sequence: CASSQETSGGTDTQYF. The DNA of the CDR3 is TGCGCCAGCAGCCAAGAGACTAGCGGGGGCACAGATACGCAGTATTTT.

The V gene is TRBV20-1, the J gene TRBJ2-2; a weak D match, TRBD1 (6 bases). With 3 bases removed from V and 3 bases from J, the gap between germline ends came to 11 bases. Germline V gene sequence: CDR1 DFQATT, CDR2 SNEGSKA (reference sequence). The CDR3 is made up of 14 amino acids. As DNA, the CDR3 is TGCAGTGCTAGGGCAGGGGTGGACACCGGGGAGCTGTTTTTT. Translated: CSARAGVDTGELFF.

There are many counts of this clonotype. V is TRBV19 and J is TRBJ1-5, with D uncertain. CDR1 is LNHDA and CDR2 is SQIVND in the germline V gene (reference sequence). The CDR3 consists of 12 residues. Deletions cut 6 bases from V and 0 bases from J, with 3 bases between. The CDR3 DNA sequence: TGTGCCAGTAGAAATAGCAATCAGCCCCAGCATTTT. Its protein product is CASRNSNQPQHF.

This clonotype was observed many times. The V gene is TRBV4-2, the J gene TRBJ2-1; 9 nucleotides line up with TRBD2. The V segment lost 0 bases and the J segment 6 bases; nucleotides outside the gene matches: 6. Germline assignment: CDR1 LGHNA and CDR2 YNFKEQ. This CDR3 contains 16 residues. This CDR3 reads CASSQEPAGGPNEQFF. CDR3 DNA: TGTGCCAGCAGCCAAGAGCCAGCGGGGGGCCCCAATGAGCAGTTCTTC.

This clonotype has a count of ten or more. The chain recombines TRBV5-1 with TRBJ2-2; TRBD1 aligns across 10 bases. With 6 bases clipped from V and 5 bases from J, the junction kept 7 bases outside the gene matches. This CDR3 contains 15 residues. Germline V CDR1 and CDR2: SGHRS, YFSETQ. CDR3 protein: CASTRQGAQTGELFF. In DNA, the CDR3 is TGCGCCAGCACACGACAGGGGGCGCAGACCGGGGAGCTGTTTTTT.

This rearrangement joins TRBV6-2 or TRBV6-3 to TRBJ1-1, with TRBD1 matching 8 bases. The V gene's germline CDR1 is MNHEY and CDR2 SVGEGT. The CDR3 totals 14 residues. Trimming took 6 bases from V and 1 from J; bases not matched to a gene: 4. The CDR3 DNA follows: TGTGCCAGCAGACCCGACAGGGGGAACACTGAAGCTTTCTTT. As protein: CASRPDRGNTEAFF.

The sample holds a few counts of this clonotype. The rearrangement joins TRBV29-1 to TRBJ1-2; D possibly corresponds to TRBD1 (5 bases). Trimming cost V 6 bases and J 5 bases, with 13 bases left between them. Looked up from germline, CDR1 is SQVTM and CDR2 is ANQGSEA. This CDR3 has 12 residues. The CDR3 reads CSVGSGRYGYTF. DNA for the CDR3: TGCAGCGTGGGATCAGGGAGATATGGCTACACCTTC.

This clonotype showed up many times. This sequence joins TRBV11-2 and TRBJ2-3, with TRBD2 matching over 8 bases. The CDR3 contains 17 residues. Germline V lookup: CDR1 SGHAT, CDR2 FQNNGV. Trimming removed 1 base from V and 4 bases from J; junction bases left unmatched: 10. The CDR3 DNA sequence: TGTGCCAGCAGCTTAGTGCATAGCGGGGCCAGCGCAGATACGCAGTATTTT. Translation gives CASSLVHSGASADTQYF.

This clonotype was seen ten or more times. The rearrangement links TRBV20-1 to TRBJ2-5; 10 nucleotides line up with TRBD2. CDR1 and CDR2 from the germline V gene are DFQATT and SNEGSKA (reference sequence). The J segment lost 4 bases and the V segment lost 3 bases, leaving 8 bases of the junction unmatched. The CDR3 is 15 amino acids. The CDR3 nucleotides read TGCAGTGCTAGTTATAGCGGGGGGAGTCGAGAGACCCAGTACTTC. Its protein is CSASYSGGSRETQYF.

This clonotype was recorded many times. The chain is built from TRBV29-1 and TRBJ2-1; D possibly corresponds to TRBD1 (6 bases). CDR1 SQVTM and CDR2 ANQGSEA come from the germline V gene. The CDR3 length is 14 residues. V was cut by 3 bases and J by 1 base, with 10 bases left in between. The CDR3 reads CSVDGDMSYNEQFF. The CDR3 DNA sequence: TGCAGCGTTGACGGGGACATGTCCTACAATGAGCAGTTCTTC.

This clonotype was detected only a few times. V and J are TRBV7-8 and TRBJ2-7, with a weak D call TRBD2 (5 bases). Per the germline V gene, CDR1 is SGHVS and CDR2 is FQNEAQ. The CDR3 spans 13 residues. The germline V and J ends were trimmed by 5 bases and 5 bases, with 13 bases remaining between them. The CDR3 DNA follows: TGTGCCAGCAGCCGTGTGAGGGCCGACGAGCAGTACTTC. Its translation is CASSRVRADEQYF.

This chain joins TRBV6-5 and TRBJ2-7; a possible D gene is TRBD2 (5 bases). The CDR3 is 15 residues long. Germline V lookup: CDR1 MNHEY, CDR2 SVGAGI. Trimming took 4 bases from V and 5 from J, leaving 18 bases between them. In DNA, the CDR3 is TGTGCCAGCAGTTTTAAGGCGGGCGGGTCCCACGAGCAGTACGTC. As protein: CASSFKAGGSHEQYV.

This clonotype has just a few counts. The rearrangement joins TRBV6-1 to TRBJ2-1; weak D call: TRBD2 (6 bases). V lost 7 bases, J lost 0 bases, and 7 bases lay in between. The CDR3 runs 13 residues. CDR1 and CDR2 (germline): MNHNS, SASEGT. CDR3 DNA sequence: TGTGCCAGCATGGGGGGCTCCTACAATGAGCAGTTCTTC. Translated, it gives CASMGGSYNEQFF.

The gene calls are TRBV7-8 and TRBJ2-7; D is uncertain. The V and J ends lost 1 base and 2 bases respectively, with 9 bases between them. Germline loops: CDR1 SGHVS, CDR2 FQNEAQ. The CDR3 length is 14 residues. Here the CDR3 reads CASSLEQVTYEQYF. The DNA of the CDR3 is TGTGCCAGCAGCTTAGAGCAGGTAACCTACGAGCAGTACTTC.

This sequence joins TRBV4-3 and TRBJ2-3; possible D gene TRBD1, 5 bases. Trimming removed 4 bases at V and 3 bases at J, with 17 bases between. The CDR3 is 16 amino acids. Germline values: CDR1 LGHNA, CDR2 YSLEER. CDR3 in amino acids: CASSPRGRAPTDTQYF. The CDR3 region has the DNA TGCGCCAGCAGCCCAAGGGGCCGCGCCCCGACAGATACGCAGTATTTT.

The rearrangement links TRBV20-1 to TRBJ2-5, with D tentatively TRBD2 (7 bases). CDR3 length: 13 amino acids. The germline V gene has CDR1 DFQATT and CDR2 SNEGSKA (reference sequence). Trimming removed 1 base at V and 5 bases at J, with 11 bases between. CDR3 sequence (DNA): TGCAGTGCTAGAGTCGGGGGGCTGGAGACCCAGTACTTC. Residues: CSARVGGLETQYF.

The genes are TRBV20-1 and TRBJ2-7; 7 bases are shared with TRBD2. The CDR3 runs 15 residues. Trimming removed 6 bases from V and 3 bases from J; junction bases left unmatched: 14. The germline V gene encodes CDR1 DFQATT and CDR2 SNEGSKA (reference sequence). CDR3 amino acids: CSAGRPSGNLYEQYF. The DNA of the CDR3 is TGCAGTGCCGGAAGGCCTAGCGGAAACCTCTACGAGCAGTACTTC.

This clonotype has at least ten counts. The rearrangement uses TRBV7-9 and TRBJ2-5; TRBD1 or TRBD2 may be the D gene (5 bases each). The CDR3 contains 13 residues. V lost 4 bases and J 1 base, leaving 7 bases between the germline ends. CDR1 is SEHNR and CDR2 is FQNEAQ in the germline V gene (reference sequence). The CDR3 DNA is TGTGCCAGCAGCTCCGGGACCCAAGAGACCCAGTACTTC. It encodes CASSSGTQETQYF.

This clonotype was counted only a few times. V is TRBV29-1 and J is TRBJ2-3, with a possible D match to TRBD1 (5 bases). The CDR3 length is 13 residues. Germline V gene data show CDR1 as SQVTM and CDR2 as ANQGSEA. V was trimmed by 8 bases and J by 1 base, leaving 13 bases between them. The chain's CDR3 is CSCSRVGTDTQYF. CDR3 nucleotides: TGCAGCTGCTCCAGGGTCGGCACAGATACGCAGTATTTT.

This clonotype came up many times. The V gene is TRBV12-3 or TRBV12-4, the J gene TRBJ1-5, with 10 bases lining up with TRBD1. CDR3 size: 15 residues. V gave up 3 bases and J gave up 2 bases; unmatched junction bases: 1. The CDR3 sequence is CASSFGTGGNQPQHF. CDR3 in DNA: TGTGCCAGCAGTTTTGGGACAGGGGGCAATCAGCCCCAGCATTTT.

The V call is TRBV9, the J call TRBJ2-7, with D possibly being TRBD1 (6 bases). Germline V lookup: CDR1 SGDLS, CDR2 YYNGEE. This CDR3 spans 17 amino acids. The V end lost 4 bases, the J end lost 6 bases, and 26 bases lay between the germline ends. The CDR3 DNA reads as TGTGCCAGCAGCCCGGACAGTATTGGGGGTCCTTGGGGCGAGCAGTACTTC. Translation: CASSPDSIGGPWGEQYF.

This clonotype was found many times. The V and J genes are TRBV6-1 and TRBJ2-1, with no clear D. The germline gives CDR1 MNHNS, CDR2 SASEGT. The CDR3 is 11 amino acids. V lost 2 bases to trimming and J lost 8 bases, with 4 bases between them. CDR3 coding DNA: TGTGCCAGCAGTGAAATGGATGAGCAGTTCTTC. It yields the protein CASSEMDEQFF.

This clonotype has at least ten counts. V gene TRBV6-5 combines with J gene TRBJ1-2; 8 bases line up with TRBD1. The V and J ends lost 6 bases and 6 bases, in that order; junction bases with no gene match: 15. This CDR3 has 16 amino acids. Germline assignment: CDR1 MNHEY and CDR2 SVGAGI. The DNA for the CDR3 is TGTGCCAGCAGCATGTTTTTTGTGACAGGGGAGGATGGCTACACCTTC. This codes for CASSMFFVTGEDGYTF.

This clonotype was recorded many times. The chain recombines TRBV29-1 with TRBJ1-1, with D uncertain. Germline V gene sequence: CDR1 SQVTM, CDR2 ANQGSEA. The V gene lost 6 bases and the J gene lost 7 bases, with 9 bases spanning the gap. This CDR3 contains 10 residues. The CDR3 reads CSVLRGEAFF. The CDR3 DNA is TGCAGCGTGCTACGGGGTGAAGCTTTCTTT. The full variable domain, rest sourced from reference TRBV29-1 and TRBJ1-1, is SAVISQKPSRDICQRGTSLTIQCQVDSQVTMMFWYRQQPGQSLTLIATANQGSEATYESGFVIDKFPISRPNLTFSTLTVSNMSPEDSSIYLCSVLRGEAFFGQGTRLTVV.